Included here is one T cell receptor beta chain sequence, with context. Sequencing was performed with immunoSEQ multiplex PCR; in TCRdb, only in-frame clones are kept and a portion is missing. In the table there are around 62,000 clones, roughly nine tenths of which are singletons. CDR3 length: 17 residues. Germline CDR1 KGHSH, CDR2 LQKENI. The germline V and J ends were trimmed by 3 bases and 0 bases, with 18 bases remaining between them. The sample comes from a study of OX40 agonist ivuxolimab in advanced cancers. The sample in question was CD4+ or CD8+ T cells sorted from blood, obtained in a trial of the OX40 agonist ivuxolimab. This TCR derives from an adult with an advanced solid tumor such as melanoma, head and neck, liver or kidney cancer. This chain joins TRBV18 and TRBJ2-7; possibly TRBD1 for D (6 bases). CDR3 sequence (DNA): TGTGCCAGCTCACCTCGCGTCGTCAGGGGCGACTCCTACGAGCAGTACTTC. It encodes CASSPRVVRGDSYEQYF.